This TCR beta chain emerged from a study of cytomegalovirus exposure and HLA in healthy donors. General observations from the study: A later analysis found TCR association rates differed by HLA locus, highest for DRB1 and lowest for HLA-C. Sequencing depth roughly uniform across donors was assumed in presence/absence analyses. Researchers had no immune exposure information except CMV serostatus available. Listed as cytomegalovirus-associated were 150 to 200 TCR beta chains.

PCR employed 60 Vbeta and 13 Jbeta primers. The table came from immunoSEQ multiplex PCR; TCRdb's copy has only in-frame clones and leaves some out. The sample shows fewer than 150,000 clones, around 76% of them seen only once. Notes on this clone: What it recognizes is unknown.

Germline loops: CDR1 LGHNA, CDR2 YNFKEQ. V was pared by 5 bases and J by 4 bases, with 14 bases of the junction left unmatched. The CDR3 sequence is 18 residues long. The sequencing input was PBMCs. The V call is TRBV4-2, the J call TRBJ1-3; 10 bases match TRBD1. This clonotype was obtained from a man aged 18-30 years in good health and CMV-seronegative. The CDR3 spells CASSESGGTGDGGNTIYF. DNA of the CDR3: TGTGCCAGCAGCGAGTCCGGGGGGACAGGGGATGGAGGAAACACCATATATTTT.